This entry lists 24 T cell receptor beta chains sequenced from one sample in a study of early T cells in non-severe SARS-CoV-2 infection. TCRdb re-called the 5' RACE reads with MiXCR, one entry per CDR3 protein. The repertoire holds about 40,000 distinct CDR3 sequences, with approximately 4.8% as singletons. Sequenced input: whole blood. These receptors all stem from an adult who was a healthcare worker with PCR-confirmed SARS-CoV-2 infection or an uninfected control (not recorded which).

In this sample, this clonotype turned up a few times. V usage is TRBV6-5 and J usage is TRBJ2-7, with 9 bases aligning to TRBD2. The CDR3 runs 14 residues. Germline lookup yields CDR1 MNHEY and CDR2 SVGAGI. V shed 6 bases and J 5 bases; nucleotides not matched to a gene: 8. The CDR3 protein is CASRRGLAGDEQYF. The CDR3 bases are TGTGCCAGCAGGAGGGGACTAGCCGGCGACGAGCAGTACTTC.

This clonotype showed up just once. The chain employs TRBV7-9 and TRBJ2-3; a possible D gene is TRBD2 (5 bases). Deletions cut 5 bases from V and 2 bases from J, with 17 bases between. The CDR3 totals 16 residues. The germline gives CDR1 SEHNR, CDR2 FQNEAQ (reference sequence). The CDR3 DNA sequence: TGTGCCAGCAGCCTCTGGGCGGGTACCCTCACAGATACGCAGTATTTT. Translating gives CASSLWAGTLTDTQYF.

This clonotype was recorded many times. CDR3 region: CASSPEAGTAFRPLHF. In DNA, the CDR3 is TGTGCCAGCAGTCCAGAAGCCGGGACAGCCTTCCGACCCCTCCACTTT. The chain uses TRBV27 and TRBJ1-6; 7 nucleotides align to TRBD1. Germline V CDR1 and CDR2: MNHEY, SMNVEV (reference sequence). With 5 bases clipped from V and 12 bases from J, the junction kept 16 bases outside the gene matches. This CDR3 comprises 16 residues.

The CDR3 DNA reads TGTGCCAGCAGCAGAGGGACGGACGGAAACACCATATATTTT. This sequence encodes CASSRGTDGNTIYF. V usage is TRBV7-9 and J usage is TRBJ1-3; TRBD1 is a possible D gene (5 bases). The V gene lost 5 bases and the J gene lost 4 bases, with 12 bases spanning the gap. Germline loops: CDR1 SEHNR, CDR2 FQNEAQ (reference sequence). CDR3 length: 14 residues.

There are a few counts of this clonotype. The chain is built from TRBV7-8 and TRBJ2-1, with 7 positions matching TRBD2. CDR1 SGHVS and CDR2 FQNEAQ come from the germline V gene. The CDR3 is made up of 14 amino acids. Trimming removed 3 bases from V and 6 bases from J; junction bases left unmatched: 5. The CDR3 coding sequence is TGTGCCAGCAGCTTCGAGACTAGCAGCAATGAGCAGTTCTTC. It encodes CASSFETSSNEQFF.

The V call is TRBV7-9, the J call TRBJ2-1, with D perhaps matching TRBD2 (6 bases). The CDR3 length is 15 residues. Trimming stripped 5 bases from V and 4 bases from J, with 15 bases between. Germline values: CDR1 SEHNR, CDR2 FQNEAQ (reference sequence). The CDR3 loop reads CASSPRLAGYNEQFF. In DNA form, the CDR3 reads TGTGCCAGCAGCCCTCGTCTGGCGGGGTACAATGAGCAGTTCTTC.

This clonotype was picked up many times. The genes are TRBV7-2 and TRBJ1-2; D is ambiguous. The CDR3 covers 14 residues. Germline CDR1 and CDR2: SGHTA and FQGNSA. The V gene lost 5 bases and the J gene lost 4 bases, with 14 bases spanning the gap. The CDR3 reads CASSARETGYGYTF. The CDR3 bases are TGTGCCAGCAGCGCCCGGGAGACCGGCTATGGCTACACCTTC.

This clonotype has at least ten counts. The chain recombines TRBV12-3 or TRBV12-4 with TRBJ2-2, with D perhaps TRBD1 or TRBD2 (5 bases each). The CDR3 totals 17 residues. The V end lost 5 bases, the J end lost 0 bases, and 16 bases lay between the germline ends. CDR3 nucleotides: TGTGCCAGCAGTCCTCCTCGGGGCACAGCGAACACCGGGGAGCTGTTTTTT. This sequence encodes CASSPPRGTANTGELFF.

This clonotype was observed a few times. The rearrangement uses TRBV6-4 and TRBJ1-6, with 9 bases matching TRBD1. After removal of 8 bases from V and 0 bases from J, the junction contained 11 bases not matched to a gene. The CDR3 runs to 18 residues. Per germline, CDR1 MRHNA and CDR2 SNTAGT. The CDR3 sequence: CASVTSRQGGSYNSPLHF. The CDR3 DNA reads TGTGCCAGCGTGACTTCTCGACAGGGGGGCTCCTATAATTCACCCCTCCACTTT.

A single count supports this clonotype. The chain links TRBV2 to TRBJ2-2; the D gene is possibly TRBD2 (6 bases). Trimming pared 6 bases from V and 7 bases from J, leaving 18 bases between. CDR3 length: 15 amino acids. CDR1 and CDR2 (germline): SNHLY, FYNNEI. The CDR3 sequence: CASRAGLPDGGELFF. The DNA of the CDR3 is TGTGCCAGCAGGGCGGGACTCCCGGACGGCGGGGAGCTGTTTTTT.

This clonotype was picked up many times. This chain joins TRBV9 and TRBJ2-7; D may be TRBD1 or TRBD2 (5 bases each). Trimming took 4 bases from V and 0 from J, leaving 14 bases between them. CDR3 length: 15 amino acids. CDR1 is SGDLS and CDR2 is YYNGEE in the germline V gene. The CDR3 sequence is CASSLGTAPSYEQYF. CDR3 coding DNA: TGTGCCAGCAGCCTGGGGACGGCTCCCTCCTACGAGCAGTACTTC.

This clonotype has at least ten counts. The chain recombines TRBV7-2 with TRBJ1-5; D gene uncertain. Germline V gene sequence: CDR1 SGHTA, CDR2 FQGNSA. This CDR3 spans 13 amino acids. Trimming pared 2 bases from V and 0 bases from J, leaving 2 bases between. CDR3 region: CASSLSSNQPQHF. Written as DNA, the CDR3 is TGTGCCAGCAGCTTATCTAGCAATCAGCCCCAGCATTTT.

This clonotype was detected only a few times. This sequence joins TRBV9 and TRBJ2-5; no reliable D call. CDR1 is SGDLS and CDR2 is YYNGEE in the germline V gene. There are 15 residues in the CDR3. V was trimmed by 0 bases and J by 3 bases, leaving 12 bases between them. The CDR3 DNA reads TGTGCCAGCAGCGTAGATCCGGGTAGCAAAGAGACCCAGTACTTC. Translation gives CASSVDPGSKETQYF.

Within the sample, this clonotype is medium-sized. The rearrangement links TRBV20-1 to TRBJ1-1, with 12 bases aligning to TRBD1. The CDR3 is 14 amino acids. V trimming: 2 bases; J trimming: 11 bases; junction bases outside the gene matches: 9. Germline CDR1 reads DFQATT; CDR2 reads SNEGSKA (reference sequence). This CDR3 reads CSARTQGDRGPAFF. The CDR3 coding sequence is TGCAGTGCTAGAACCCAAGGGGACAGGGGGCCGGCTTTCTTT.

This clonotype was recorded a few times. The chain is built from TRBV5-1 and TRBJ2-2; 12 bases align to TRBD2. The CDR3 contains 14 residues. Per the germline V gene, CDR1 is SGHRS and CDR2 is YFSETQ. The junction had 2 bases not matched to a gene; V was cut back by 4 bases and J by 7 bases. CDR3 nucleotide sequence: TGCGCCAGCAGCACGACTAGCGGGAGCGGGGAGCTGTTTTTT. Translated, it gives CASSTTSGSGELFF.

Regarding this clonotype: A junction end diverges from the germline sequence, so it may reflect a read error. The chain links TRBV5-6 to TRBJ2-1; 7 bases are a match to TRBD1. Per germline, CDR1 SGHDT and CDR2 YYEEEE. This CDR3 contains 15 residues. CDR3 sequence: CTSSAQGGFYNEQFF. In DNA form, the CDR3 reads TGTACCAGCAGCGCCCAAGGGGGCTTCTACAATGAGCAGTTCTTC.

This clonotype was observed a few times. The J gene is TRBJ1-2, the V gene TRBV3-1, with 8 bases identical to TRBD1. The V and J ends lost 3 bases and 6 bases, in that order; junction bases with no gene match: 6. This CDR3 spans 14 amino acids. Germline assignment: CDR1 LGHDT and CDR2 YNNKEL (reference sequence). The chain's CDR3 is CASSHGQGTNGYTF. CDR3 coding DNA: TGTGCCAGCAGCCACGGACAGGGTACTAATGGCTACACCTTC. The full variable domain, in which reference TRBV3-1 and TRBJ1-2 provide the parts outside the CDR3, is DTAVSQTPKYLVTQMGNDKSIKCEQNLGHDTMYWYKQDSKKFLKIMFSYNNKELIINETVPNRFSPKSPDKAHLNLHINSLELGDSAVYFCASSHGQGTNGYTFGSGTRLTVV.

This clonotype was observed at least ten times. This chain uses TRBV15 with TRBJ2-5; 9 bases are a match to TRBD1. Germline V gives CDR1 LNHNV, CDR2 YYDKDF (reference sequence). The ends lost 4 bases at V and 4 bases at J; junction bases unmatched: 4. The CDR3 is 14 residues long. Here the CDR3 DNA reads TGTGCCACCAGCACCGGGACAGGGTTAGAGACCCAGTACTTC. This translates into CATSTGTGLETQYF.

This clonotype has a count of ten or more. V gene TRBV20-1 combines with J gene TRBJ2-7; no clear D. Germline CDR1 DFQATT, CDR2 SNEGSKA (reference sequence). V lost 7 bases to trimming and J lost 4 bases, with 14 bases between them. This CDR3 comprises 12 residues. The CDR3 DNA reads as TGCAGTGGGACCCACCCTAATTACGAGCAGTACTTC. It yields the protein CSGTHPNYEQYF.

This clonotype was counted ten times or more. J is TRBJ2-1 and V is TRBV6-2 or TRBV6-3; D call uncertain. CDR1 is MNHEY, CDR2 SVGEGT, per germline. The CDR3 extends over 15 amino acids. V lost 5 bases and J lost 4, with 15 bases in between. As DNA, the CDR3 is TGTGCCAGCAGTCCCAACGAGCTCTCGTACAATGAGCAGTTCTTC. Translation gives CASSPNELSYNEQFF.

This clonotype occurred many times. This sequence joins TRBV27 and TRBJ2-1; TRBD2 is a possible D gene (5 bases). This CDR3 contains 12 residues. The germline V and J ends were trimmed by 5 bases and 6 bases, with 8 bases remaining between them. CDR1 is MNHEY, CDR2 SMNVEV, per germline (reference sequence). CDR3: CASSPSFNEQFF. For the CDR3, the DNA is TGTGCCAGCAGTCCTAGCTTCAATGAGCAGTTCTTC.

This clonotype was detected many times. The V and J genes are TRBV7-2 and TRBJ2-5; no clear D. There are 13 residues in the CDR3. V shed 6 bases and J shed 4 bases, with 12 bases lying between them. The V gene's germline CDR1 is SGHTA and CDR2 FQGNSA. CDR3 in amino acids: CASRPPFGETQYF. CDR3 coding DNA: TGTGCCAGCAGGCCCCCCTTCGGAGAGACCCAGTACTTC.

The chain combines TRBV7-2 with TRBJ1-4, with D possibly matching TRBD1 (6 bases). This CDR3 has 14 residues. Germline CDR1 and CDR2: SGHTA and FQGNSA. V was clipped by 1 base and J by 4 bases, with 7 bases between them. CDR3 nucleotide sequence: TGTGCCAGCAGCTTAGTACAGGGTAATGAAAAACTGTTTTTT. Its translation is CASSLVQGNEKLFF.

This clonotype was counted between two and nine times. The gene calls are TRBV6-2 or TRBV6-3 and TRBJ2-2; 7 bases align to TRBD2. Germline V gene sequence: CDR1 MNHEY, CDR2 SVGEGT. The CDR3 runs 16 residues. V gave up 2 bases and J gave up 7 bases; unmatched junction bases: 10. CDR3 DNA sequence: TGTGCCAGCAGTTACCCCCCAGCGGGAAGGATCGGGGAGCTGTTTTTT. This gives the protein CASSYPPAGRIGELFF.